This T cell receptor (beta chain) was identified in a study of T cells in Graves' hyperthyroidism and ophthalmopathy. General study points: Blood also carried most thyroid clonotypes expanded above 0.001.

With respect to this clonotype: Its antigen is unknown.

Authors of the study amplified TCR beta CDR3 regions from RNA transcripts. The HTBI set primed first-round TCR CDR3 RT-PCR. TCRdb re-analysed the multiplex PCR reads in MiXCR, keeping a single row per CDR3 protein. The table has 600,000 to 800,000 distinct CDR3 sequences, approximately 36% seen once. Patients were excluded because of uncontrolled infection, other autoimmune disease, pregnancy or lactation. Fresh peripheral blood, 10 ml, was the source of the PBMCs. Germline-derived CDR1 and CDR2 are MNHEY and SVGAGI. V dropped 4 bases and J dropped 7 bases, with 7 bases sitting between them. This CDR3 comprises 11 residues.

The V call is TRBV6-5, the J call TRBJ2-5; D call uncertain. This TCR came from a woman between 40 and 55 years old with Graves' hyperthyroidism. Sequenced input: blood. The CDR3 sequence: CASSLSGTQYF. The CDR3, as DNA: TGTGCCAGCAGTTTATCCGGGACCCAGTACTTC.